Below, 29 T cell receptor beta chains from the same sample are listed, as sequenced in a study of persistence of HIV-infected CD4 T cells. Sequencing used immunoSEQ version 4 in survey mode. The method was immunoSEQ multiplex PCR; TCRdb's version includes in-frame clones alone and lacks a portion of them. The repertoire holds about 15,000 clones, with roughly 71% as singletons. Lysates of CMV-infected fibroblasts at 9.5 to 10 ug/mL stimulated these cells. Sorting of responding CD4+ T cells relied on upregulated CD40 ligand together with CD69. These receptors are not linked to any known antigen. The input for sequencing was CD4+ T cells sorted from PBMCs after approximately 19-hour stimulation, taken from a patient who received antiretroviral therapy. These receptors were collected from an adult man with HIV who was CMV-seropositive.

This rearrangement joins TRBV5-4 to TRBJ1-6; a weak D match, TRBD1 (6 bases). The CDR3 runs to 14 residues. V lost 5 bases, J lost 7 bases, and 13 bases lay in between. Germline loops: CDR1 SGHNT, CDR2 YYREEE (reference sequence). CDR3 region: CASRTWGANSPLHF. The DNA for the CDR3 is TGTGCCAGCAGGACGTGGGGGGCCAATTCACCCCTCCACTTT.

The chain joins TRBV12-5 to TRBJ1-2; no definite D call. This CDR3 has 12 residues. The V end lost 2 bases, the J end lost 7 bases, and 8 bases lay between the germline ends. Germline V CDR1 and CDR2: LGHNT, FRNRAP. The CDR3 coding sequence is TGTGCTAGTGGTTTGCCGGACGGTGGCTACACCTTC. Its translation: CASGLPDGGYTF.

This clone was seen a few times. The J gene is TRBJ2-7, the V gene TRBV7-9, with a possible D match to TRBD2 (5 bases). V lost 5 bases, J lost 6 bases, and 11 bases lay in between. Germline loops: CDR1 SEHNR, CDR2 FQNEAQ (reference sequence). This CDR3 is built from 12 residues. The CDR3 region has the DNA TGTGCCAGCAGCCCCGCCGGGGTCGAGCAGTACTTC. Amino acid sequence: CASSPAGVEQYF.

The chain has TRBV28 and TRBJ2-3; 10 nucleotides agree with TRBD1. Germline V CDR1 and CDR2: MDHEN, SYDVKM. The CDR3 spans 13 residues. V gave up 10 bases and J gave up 5 bases; unmatched junction bases: 6. The CDR3 DNA reads as TGTGCCATACCGGGACAGGGGTTAGATACGCAGTATTTT. It is translated as CAIPGQGLDTQYF.

CDR3 in DNA: TGTGCCAGCACCACTCGTGGCACGTCCGGAAACACCATATATTTT. Protein product: CASTTRGTSGNTIYF. The chain combines TRBV6-5 with TRBJ1-3; D gene unclear. The germline V gene encodes CDR1 MNHEY and CDR2 SVGAGI. This CDR3 has 15 residues. V shed 7 bases and J shed 4 bases, with 17 bases lying between them.

The rearrangement links TRBV10-1 to TRBJ1-6; 9 nucleotides align to TRBD1. Germline lookup yields CDR1 WNHNN and CDR2 SYGVQD (reference sequence). The CDR3 sequence is 13 residues long. V gave up 7 bases and J gave up 8 bases; unmatched junction bases: 3. The CDR3 coding sequence is TGCGCCAGCACGGGACAGGGAGATTCACCCCTCCACTTT. This encodes CASTGQGDSPLHF.

This clone appeared a single time. The rearrangement joins TRBV7-3 to TRBJ1-1; no clear D. Trimming took off 0 bases at V and 6 bases at J, with 20 bases between the two ends. CDR3 size: 17 residues. Germline V gene data show CDR1 as SGHTA and CDR2 as FQGTGA. The DNA for the CDR3 is TGTGCCAGCAGCTTAACGCCATTTGGAGTGGGCGCCTCTGAAGCTTTCTTT. Protein sequence: CASSLTPFGVGASEAFF.

The rearrangement links TRBV19 to TRBJ2-2; possible D gene TRBD1, 6 bases. The V and J ends lost 7 bases and 1 base respectively, with 10 bases between them. The CDR3 runs 14 residues. Germline V gives CDR1 LNHDA, CDR2 SQIVND (reference sequence). For the CDR3, the DNA is TGTGCCAGTACCCTGGGACAGAACACCGGGGAGCTGTTTTTT. Protein product: CASTLGQNTGELFF.

The gene calls are TRBV5-5 and TRBJ1-2, with a weak D call TRBD1 (6 bases). Germline V gene data show CDR1 as SGHKS and CDR2 as YYEKEE (reference sequence). The ends were cut back, 0 bases at V and 5 bases at J, with 17 bases in the middle. The length of the CDR3 is 16 residues. The CDR3 nucleotides are TGTGCCAGCAGCTTGGGCCTGGGCAGGGGTGATTATGGCTACACCTTC. Protein sequence: CASSLGLGRGDYGYTF.

The rearrangement joins TRBV28 to TRBJ2-1; 10 nucleotides match TRBD1. With 3 bases clipped from V and 3 bases from J, the junction kept 5 bases outside the gene matches. This CDR3 is 16 amino acids long. Germline lookup yields CDR1 MDHEN and CDR2 SYDVKM. This chain's CDR3 is CASSLWTGGYYNEQFF. DNA of the CDR3: TGTGCCAGCAGTTTGTGGACAGGGGGTTACTACAATGAGCAGTTCTTC.

The J gene is TRBJ1-4, the V gene TRBV5-1, with D maybe TRBD1 (5 bases). The CDR3 is 14 residues long. From germline, CDR1 is SGHRS and CDR2 YFSETQ. V was pared by 1 base and J by 4 bases, with 8 bases between. CDR3 residues: CASSLLGGNEKLFF. The CDR3 DNA reads TGCGCCAGCAGCTTGTTGGGGGGTAATGAAAAACTGTTTTTT.

The genes are TRBV4-2 and TRBJ2-3; 11 nucleotides line up with TRBD2. Trimming removed 4 bases from V and 6 bases from J; junction bases left unmatched: 6. The germline gives CDR1 LGHNA, CDR2 YNFKEQ. The CDR3 is made up of 15 amino acids. The CDR3 reads CASSPTSGVWDTQYF. DNA for the CDR3: TGTGCCAGCAGCCCGACTAGCGGGGTGTGGGATACGCAGTATTTT.

V is TRBV11-1 and J is TRBJ1-5, with a tentative D call TRBD1 (5 bases). The ends were cut back, 8 bases at V and 3 bases at J, with 14 bases in the middle. Germline V CDR1 and CDR2: SGHAT, FQDESV (reference sequence). This CDR3 is built from 14 residues. CDR3 loop: CASHRQQTNQPQHF. The CDR3 DNA follows: TGTGCCAGCCACAGACAGCAAACCAATCAGCCCCAGCATTTT. The variable domain in full, completed from reference TRBV11-1 and TRBJ1-5, reads EAEVAQSPRYKITEKSQAVAFWCDPISGHATLYWYRQILGQGPELLVQFQDESVVDDSQLPKDRFSAERLKGVDSTLKIQPAELGDSAMYLCASHRQQTNQPQHFGDGTRLSIL.

The chain employs TRBV5-1 and TRBJ2-3, with a weak D call TRBD1 (5 bases). This CDR3 contains 16 residues. The germline V and J ends were trimmed by 1 base and 6 bases, with 18 bases remaining between them. Germline V gene sequence: CDR1 SGHRS, CDR2 YFSETQ. The CDR3: CASSLRGATLGDTQYF. CDR3 bases: TGCGCCAGCAGCTTGAGGGGTGCTACCTTGGGGGATACGCAGTATTTT.

This clone has more than one count but fewer than ten. This chain connects TRBV10-3 to TRBJ2-6, with 7 bases fitting TRBD1. Unmatched junction bases numbered 9, after V lost 3 bases and J lost 1 base. The CDR3 totals 18 residues. Per the germline V gene, CDR1 is ENHRY and CDR2 is SYGVKD. The CDR3 DNA reads as TGTGCCATCAGTGATCCGGGACAGAAAGGATCTGGGGCCAACGTCCTGACTTTC. Amino acids: CAISDPGQKGSGANVLTF.

The chain links TRBV3-1 (or the pseudogene TRBV3-2) to TRBJ1-6, with D perhaps matching TRBD1 (6 bases). The CDR3 loop spans 14 amino acids. CDR1 LGHDT and CDR2 YNNKEL come from the germline V gene (reference sequence). Trimming shortened V by 0 bases and J by 7 bases, and 7 bases separated the two germline ends. The CDR3 protein is CASSQDQGNSPLHF. The DNA for the CDR3 is TGTGCCAGCAGCCAAGATCAGGGGAATTCACCCCTCCACTTT.

This clone is classed as medium-sized. This chain joins TRBV10-1 and TRBJ1-6; D unclear. CDR1 and CDR2 (germline): WNHNN, SYGVQD (reference sequence). The CDR3 extends over 14 amino acids. Deletions cut 6 bases from V and 8 bases from J, with 14 bases between. DNA of the CDR3: TGCGCCAGCAGCCCGACTGTCGGCGATTCACCCCTCCACTTT. Encoded protein: CASSPTVGDSPLHF.

V and J are TRBV5-4 and TRBJ2-3, with 7 bases identical to TRBD2. Per germline, CDR1 SGHNT and CDR2 YYREEE (reference sequence). Trimming cost V 3 bases and J 6 bases; bases outside gene matches: 16. This CDR3 has 17 amino acids. The CDR3 reads CASSSPKPGLQVDTQYF. CDR3 DNA: TGTGCCAGCAGCTCCCCTAAACCGGGACTACAAGTGGATACGCAGTATTTT.

This chain uses TRBV5-4 with TRBJ2-7; D perhaps matches TRBD1 (6 bases). This CDR3 has 15 amino acids. Trimming stripped 7 bases from V and 1 base from J, with 18 bases between. Germline V gene lookup returns CDR1 SGHNT and CDR2 YYREEE (reference sequence). The CDR3 loop reads CASGTGAGASYEQYF. In DNA, the CDR3 is TGTGCCAGCGGTACCGGGGCAGGGGCTTCCTACGAGCAGTACTTC.

This clone was seen more than once but under ten times. The chain joins TRBV9 to TRBJ2-2; 8 nucleotides line up with TRBD1. The germline V gene has CDR1 SGDLS and CDR2 YYNGEE. The V segment lost 6 bases and the J segment 3 bases; nucleotides outside the gene matches: 4. CDR3 length: 14 residues. CDR3 sequence reads: CASMGTGYTGELFF. The CDR3 DNA reads TGTGCCAGCATGGGGACAGGCTACACCGGGGAGCTGTTTTTT.

The CDR3 DNA follows: TGTGCCAGCAGCGTATGGGACAGGTCGGACGAGCAGTACTTC. This encodes CASSVWDRSDEQYF. The chain recombines TRBV7-9 with TRBJ2-7; 8 bases align to TRBD1. CDR3 length equals 14 residues. The junction had 8 bases not matched to a gene; V was cut back by 5 bases and J by 5 bases. Germline V gene data show CDR1 as SEHNR and CDR2 as FQNEAQ (reference sequence).

The genes are TRBV30 and TRBJ1-2; no firm D call. The CDR3 is made up of 12 amino acids. Germline V CDR1 and CDR2: GTSNPN, SVGIG (reference sequence). V was shortened by 0 bases and J by 4 bases, with 6 bases between the two germline ends. DNA for the CDR3: TGTGCCTGGAGTGTAAACAGCTATGGCTACACCTTC. This gives the protein CAWSVNSYGYTF.

The genes are TRBV7-2 and TRBJ2-7; TRBD1 matches 10 bases. CDR1 is SGHTA, CDR2 FQGNSA, per germline. J gave up 0 bases and V 3 bases, and 2 bases lay outside the gene matches. The CDR3 totals 15 residues. The CDR3, as DNA: TGTGCCAGCAGCTTGACAGGGGGCTCCTCCTACGAGCAGTACTTC. Translated: CASSLTGGSSYEQYF.

The chain carries TRBV29-1 and TRBJ1-3; 7 bases are a match to TRBD1. The trim removed 7 bases at V and 9 bases at J, leaving 9 bases unmatched. Germline V gene sequence: CDR1 SQVTM, CDR2 ANQGSEA. The CDR3 has 12 residues. This chain's CDR3 is CSAGTVEGTIYF. CDR3 sequence (DNA): TGCAGCGCCGGGACAGTGGAGGGCACCATATATTTT.

The chain combines TRBV6-5 with TRBJ2-7, with D possibly being TRBD2 (5 bases). CDR3 length equals 11 residues. In germline, CDR1 is MNHEY, CDR2 SVGAGI. The V gene lost 7 bases and the J gene lost 3 bases, with 7 bases spanning the gap. The CDR3 sequence is CASIAIYEQYF. Here the CDR3 DNA reads TGTGCCAGCATAGCGATCTACGAGCAGTACTTC.

V and J are TRBV18 and TRBJ2-2; D call uncertain. The length of the CDR3 is 17 residues. Trimming shortened V by 3 bases and J by 1 base, and 15 bases separated the two germline ends. Germline V lookup: CDR1 KGHSH, CDR2 LQKENI. CDR3 sequence: CASSPTWTEKNTGELFF. The CDR3 DNA is TGTGCCAGCTCACCTACGTGGACGGAAAAGAACACCGGGGAGCTGTTTTTT.

The rearrangement uses TRBV5-4 and TRBJ2-1; perhaps TRBD1 as D (5 bases). Germline assignment: CDR1 SGHNT and CDR2 YYREEE (reference sequence). This CDR3 region has 14 residues. Trimming cost V 4 bases and J 7 bases, with 15 bases left between them. The CDR3 nucleotides read TGTGCCAGCAGCCTAAGGACACGCCTAAATGAGCAGTTCTTC. Translated: CASSLRTRLNEQFF.

The chain has TRBV10-1 and TRBJ2-2; D uncertain. The V gene's germline CDR1 is WNHNN and CDR2 SYGVQD (reference sequence). V lost 4 bases and J 0 bases, leaving 9 bases between the germline ends. The CDR3 is made up of 15 amino acids. Here the CDR3 DNA reads TGCGCCAGCAGTGTCAGGAGAACGAACACCGGGGAGCTGTTTTTT. Translation gives CASSVRRTNTGELFF.

This sequence joins TRBV3-1 (or the pseudogene TRBV3-2) and TRBJ1-2, with no clear D. Germline CDR1 reads LGHDT; CDR2 reads YNNKEL (reference sequence). The CDR3 spans 14 residues. V was clipped by 0 bases and J by 0 bases, with 5 bases between them. CDR3 in DNA: TGTGCCAGCAGCCAAGATCCAGCTAACTATGGCTACACCTTC. It codes for CASSQDPANYGYTF.